The sequence of this T cell receptor (beta chain) was determined in a study of OX40 agonist ivuxolimab in advanced cancers. Germline CDR1 reads SGHTA; CDR2 reads FQGNSA. V was clipped by 5 bases and J by 7 bases, with 17 bases between them. This CDR3 has 15 residues. Libraries were prepared by immunoSEQ multiplex PCR; TCRdb keeps only in-frame clonotypes and omits some of them. The sample carries 30,000 to 40,000 clones, roughly 89% recorded once. The receptor was derived from an adult with an advanced solid tumor such as melanoma, head and neck, liver or kidney cancer. Sequenced material: CD4+ or CD8+ T cells sorted from blood, taken in a trial of the OX40 agonist ivuxolimab. This chain connects TRBV7-2 to TRBJ1-4, with D possibly matching TRBD1 (6 bases). CDR3 DNA: TGTGCCAGCAGCCCCCGGCAGGGGTCGGGTGAAAAACTGTTTTTT. The encoded protein is CASSPRQGSGEKLFF.